The clone carrying this T cell receptor beta chain was seen many times. The antigen remains undetermined. Amplification yielded TCR beta CDR3 regions, with RNA transcripts as the source. The TCR CDR3 was amplified in a first-round RT-PCR using the HTBI primer set. TCRdb ran MiXCR on the multiplex PCR reads and lists one entry per CDR3 protein. This table holds about 550,000 distinct CDR3 sequences, 20% to 25% found once. Hyperthyroidism had been newly diagnosed in patients aged 18 to 65, and its duration was under 2 months. Over 9 ml of fresh peripheral blood supplied the PBMCs. This record comes from a study of T cells in Graves' hyperthyroidism and ophthalmopathy. This CDR3 is 14 amino acids long. V gave up 7 bases and J gave up 5 bases, with 17 bases separating them. Study-wide results and limits: Among thyroid clonotypes expanded above 0.001, most also appeared in blood.

The V call is TRBV12-3 or TRBV12-4, the J call TRBJ1-1; no definite D call. This sequence was found in a man between 18 and 35 years old with Graves' hyperthyroidism. Sequencing used blood. In DNA form, the CDR3 reads TGTGCCAGCATCGACGCGTGGTTGGGAACTGAAGCTTTCTTT. Translation: CASIDAWLGTEAFF.